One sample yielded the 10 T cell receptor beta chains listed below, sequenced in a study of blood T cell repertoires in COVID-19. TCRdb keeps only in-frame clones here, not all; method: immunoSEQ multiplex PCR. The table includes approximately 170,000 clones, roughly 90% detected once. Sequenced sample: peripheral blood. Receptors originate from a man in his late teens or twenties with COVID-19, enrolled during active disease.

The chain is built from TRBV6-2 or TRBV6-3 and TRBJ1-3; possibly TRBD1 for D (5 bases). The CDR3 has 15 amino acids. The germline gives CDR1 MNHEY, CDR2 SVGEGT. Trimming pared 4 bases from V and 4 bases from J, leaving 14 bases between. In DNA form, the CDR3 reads TGTGCCAGCAGTTTTGGACATCTTGGAGGAAACACCATATATTTT. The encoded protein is CASSFGHLGGNTIYF.

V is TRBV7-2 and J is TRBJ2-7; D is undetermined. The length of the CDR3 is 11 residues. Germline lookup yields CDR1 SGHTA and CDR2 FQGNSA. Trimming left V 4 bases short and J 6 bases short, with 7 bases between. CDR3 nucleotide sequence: TGTGCCAGCAGCTCCGACACCGAGCAGTACTTC. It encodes CASSSDTEQYF. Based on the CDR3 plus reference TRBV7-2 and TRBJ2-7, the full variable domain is GAGVSQSPSNKVTEKGKDVELRCDPISGHTALYWYRQSLGQGLEFLIYFQGNSAPDKSGLPSDRFSAERTGGSVSTLTIQRTQQEDSAVYLCASSSDTEQYFGPGTRLTVT.

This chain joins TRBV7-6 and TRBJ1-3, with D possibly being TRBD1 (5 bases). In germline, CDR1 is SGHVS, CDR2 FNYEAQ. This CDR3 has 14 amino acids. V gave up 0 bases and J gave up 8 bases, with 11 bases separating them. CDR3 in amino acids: CASSLAGGEDTIYF. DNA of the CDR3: TGTGCCAGCAGCTTAGCGGGGGGGGAGGACACCATATATTTT.

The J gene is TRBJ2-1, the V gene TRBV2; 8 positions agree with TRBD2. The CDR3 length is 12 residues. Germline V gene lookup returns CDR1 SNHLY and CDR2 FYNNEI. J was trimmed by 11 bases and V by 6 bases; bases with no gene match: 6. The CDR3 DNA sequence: TGTGCCAGCAGCAGACTAGCGTCCCAGCAGTTCTTC. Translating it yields CASSRLASQQFF.

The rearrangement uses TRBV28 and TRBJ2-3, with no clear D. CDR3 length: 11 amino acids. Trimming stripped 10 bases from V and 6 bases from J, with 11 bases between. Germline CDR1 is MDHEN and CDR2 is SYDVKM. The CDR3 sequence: CATNHADTQYF. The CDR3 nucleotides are TGTGCCACGAATCACGCGGATACGCAGTATTTT.

CDR3 region: CASSTRLSGTSTDTQYF. The CDR3 coding sequence is TGTGCCAGCAGCACGCGACTATCGGGAACGAGCACAGATACGCAGTATTTT. The chain combines TRBV11-2 with TRBJ2-3; TRBD2 is a possible D gene (5 bases). Germline lookup yields CDR1 SGHAT and CDR2 FQNNGV. The CDR3 sequence is 17 residues long. Trimming cost V 5 bases and J 0 bases, with 18 bases left between them.

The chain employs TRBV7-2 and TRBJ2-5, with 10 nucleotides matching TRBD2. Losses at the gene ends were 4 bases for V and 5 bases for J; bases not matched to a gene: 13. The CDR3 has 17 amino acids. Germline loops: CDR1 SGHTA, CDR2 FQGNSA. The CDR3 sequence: CASSSRTSGPTGETQYF. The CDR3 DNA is TGTGCCAGCAGCTCCCGGACTAGCGGCCCCACGGGGGAGACCCAGTACTTC.

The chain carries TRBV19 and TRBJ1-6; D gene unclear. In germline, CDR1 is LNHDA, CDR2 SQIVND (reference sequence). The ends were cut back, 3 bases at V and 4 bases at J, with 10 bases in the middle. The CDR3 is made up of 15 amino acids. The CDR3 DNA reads TGTGCCAGTAGTATGAATACACCTTATAATTCACCCCTCCACTTT. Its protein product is CASSMNTPYNSPLHF.

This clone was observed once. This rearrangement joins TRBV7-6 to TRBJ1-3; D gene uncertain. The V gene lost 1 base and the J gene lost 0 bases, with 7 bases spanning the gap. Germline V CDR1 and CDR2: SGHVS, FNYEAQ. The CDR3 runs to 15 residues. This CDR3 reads CASSLVTASGNTIYF. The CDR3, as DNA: TGTGCCAGCAGCTTAGTTACAGCCTCTGGAAACACCATATATTTT.

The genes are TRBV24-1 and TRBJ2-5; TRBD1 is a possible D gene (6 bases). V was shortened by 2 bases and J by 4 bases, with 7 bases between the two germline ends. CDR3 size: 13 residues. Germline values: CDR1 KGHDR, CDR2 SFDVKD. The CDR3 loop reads CATSDWDIETQYF. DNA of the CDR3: TGTGCCACCAGTGATTGGGACATAGAGACCCAGTACTTC.